The 9 T cell receptor beta chains given below trace back to one sample, sequenced in a study of T cells in Graves' hyperthyroidism and ophthalmopathy. From RNA transcripts, TCR beta CDR3 regions were amplified. Initially, a first-round RT-PCR of the TCR CDR3 employed the HTBI primer set. TCRdb independently ran MiXCR on the multiplex PCR reads; one entry per CDR3 protein. This table holds around 540,000 distinct CDR3 sequences, roughly 16% found once. Sequencing was done on a sample of blood. These receptors were collected from a woman aged 25 to 39 with Graves' ophthalmopathy.

J is TRBJ2-2 and V is TRBV20-1, with D possibly called TRBD1 or TRBD2 (5 bases each). The CDR3 loop spans 13 amino acids. Trimming removed 7 bases from V and 3 bases from J, with 12 bases in between. CDR1 is DFQATT and CDR2 is SNEGSKA in the germline V gene (reference sequence). CDR3: CSVLGEDTGELFF. The CDR3 region has the DNA TGCAGTGTTCTGGGGGAAGACACCGGGGAGCTGTTTTTT.

Ten or more counts support this clonotype. J is TRBJ1-1 and V is TRBV9, with 8 bases lining up with TRBD1. This CDR3 spans 15 amino acids. V dropped 4 bases and J dropped 4; count of bases not matched to a gene: 9. Germline assignment: CDR1 SGDLS and CDR2 YYNGEE. CDR3 sequence reads: CASSLRSTGGTEAFF. The CDR3 nucleotides read TGTGCCAGCAGCTTAAGAAGTACAGGGGGCACTGAAGCTTTCTTT.

V usage is TRBV29-1 and J usage is TRBJ2-1; 11 nucleotides match TRBD2. The J segment lost 5 bases and the V segment lost 3 bases, leaving 6 bases of the junction unmatched. Per the germline V gene, CDR1 is SQVTM and CDR2 is ANQGSEA. The CDR3 runs 15 residues. CDR3 in DNA: TGCAGCGTTGACACTAGCGGGAGAGGGGACAATGAGCAGTTCTTC. It is translated as CSVDTSGRGDNEQFF.

V and J are TRBV5-1 and TRBJ2-1; 7 nucleotides agree with TRBD1. CDR1 is SGHRS, CDR2 YFSETQ, per germline. Trimming cost V 3 bases and J 7 bases; bases outside gene matches: 16. The CDR3 covers 17 residues. The CDR3 is CASSSRQGADFLNEQFF. The CDR3 nucleotides read TGCGCCAGCAGCTCGCGACAGGGCGCTGACTTTTTGAATGAGCAGTTCTTC.

J is TRBJ2-1 and V is TRBV4-3; D remains ambiguous. CDR1 and CDR2 (germline): LGHNA, YSLEER. The length of the CDR3 is 16 residues. The germline V and J ends were trimmed by 2 bases and 4 bases, with 15 bases remaining between them. The CDR3, as DNA: TGCGCCAGCAGCCAATTTTCGGAGATTGGGTACAATGAGCAGTTCTTC. This codes for CASSQFSEIGYNEQFF.

At least ten counts were recorded for this clonotype. This sequence joins TRBV7-2 and TRBJ1-6, with D hard to call. The CDR3 is 12 residues long. V lost 3 bases to trimming and J lost 9 bases, with 6 bases between them. The germline gives CDR1 SGHTA, CDR2 FQGNSA. The DNA for the CDR3 is TGTGCCAGCAGCTTGAACGGTTCACCCCTCCACTTT. Encoded protein: CASSLNGSPLHF.

This clonotype occurred many times. The chain is built from TRBV28 and TRBJ2-7, with D tentatively TRBD1 (5 bases). Germline lookup yields CDR1 MDHEN and CDR2 SYDVKM. V lost 6 bases, J lost 0 bases, and 12 bases lay in between. This CDR3 has 14 amino acids. The chain's CDR3 is CASSLGQASYEQYF. Written as DNA, the CDR3 is TGTGCCAGCAGCCTTGGACAAGCCTCCTACGAGCAGTACTTC.

This clonotype occurred a few times. The chain employs TRBV7-2 and TRBJ1-4, with a weak D call TRBD1 (5 bases). Germline V CDR1 and CDR2: SGHTA, FQGNSA. The CDR3 is 14 amino acids. V lost 6 bases and J 4 bases, leaving 12 bases between the germline ends. CDR3 sequence: CASSRDSLNEKLFF. In nucleotides, the CDR3 is TGTGCCAGCAGTCGAGACAGCCTTAATGAAAAACTGTTTTTT.

This clonotype was counted only a few times. The chain is built from TRBV15 and TRBJ2-5, with D possibly TRBD2 on 6 matching bases. Germline CDR1 and CDR2: LNHNV and YYDKDF (reference sequence). V lost 5 bases and J lost 5, with 9 bases in between. The CDR3 is 12 amino acids. This CDR3 is CATSAGGETQYF. In DNA, the CDR3 is TGTGCCACCAGCGCAGGAGGGGAGACCCAGTACTTC.